This T cell receptor beta chain was sequenced in a study of cytomegalovirus exposure and HLA in healthy donors. The CDR3 is made up of 15 amino acids. Trimming shortened V by 3 bases and J by 11 bases, and 20 bases separated the two germline ends. Germline CDR1 is MNHEY and CDR2 is SMNVEV (reference sequence). Primers for the PCR totalled 60 Vbeta and 13 Jbeta. Data came from immunoSEQ multiplex PCR; TCRdb stores just in-frame clones and leaves some out. This sample has hundreds of thousands of clones, with about 72% found just once. This receptor was identified in a male donor in good health and CMV-seronegative. The chain employs TRBV27 and TRBJ1-5, with D perhaps TRBD1 (5 bases). The source material was PBMCs. As DNA, the CDR3 is TGTGCCAGCAGTTTGGGGCCCTCCCCATCATTGACCCAGCATTTT. Its translation: CASSLGPSPSLTQHF.